The rows below give T cell receptor beta chains drawn from one sample of a study of T cells after somatic rescue of genetic block. Profiling relied on immunoSEQ multiplex PCR, and the TCRdb table lists in-frame clones only, not all of them. The data contain 13,000 to 15,000 clones, 72% of them singletons. Sequences were obtained from peripheral blood mononuclear cells (PBMCs). Source of these receptors: a boy aged 5 to 17. The CDR3 runs from the conserved cysteine through the conserved F or W. The order of the fields is V gene, D gene, J gene, clone size, CDR3 DNA, CDR3 protein. The D gene is left open where the match is weak. Size tells how often a clone was seen (once, few, many) or the class of an expanded clone, and some rows leave it out.

TRBV5-6,TRBD1,TRBJ1-5,once,TGTGCCAGCAGTTGGACAGGGAATCAGCCCCAGCATTTT,CASSWTGNQPQHF
TRBV29-1,TRBD1,TRBJ1-2,-,TGCAGCGTTGTGGGGGCAGGGGGTAACTATGGCTACACCTTC,CSVVGAGGNYGYTF
TRBV9,-,TRBJ2-7,-,TGTGCCAGCAGTCACGGGACATCCTCCTACGAGCAGTACTTC,CASSHGTSSYEQYF
TRBV2,TRBD1,TRBJ2-2,-,TGTGCCAGCAGCGGTCCAAAGGGACAGGCGAACACCGGGGAGCTGTTTTTT,CASSGPKGQANTGELFF
TRBV27,TRBD1,TRBJ2-6,-,TGTGCCAGCAGTAGTCACAGGGGGAGAGGGGCCAACGTCCTGACTTTC,CASSSHRGRGANVLTF
TRBV6-1,TRBD1,TRBJ2-7,-,TGTGCCAGCAGGAAGGGACAGGGTTACTACGAGCAGTACTTC,CASRKGQGYYEQYF
TRBV2,-,TRBJ2-3,-,TGTGCCAGCAGTAAGGGTTACTTGACAGATACGCAGTATTTT,CASSKGYLTDTQYF
TRBV10-2,-,TRBJ1-6,once,TGCGCCAGCAGTGACAGGGTTAAGAATTCACCCCTCCACTTT,CASSDRVKNSPLHF
TRBV6-5,TRBD2,TRBJ2-7,-,TGTGCCAGCAGCGCTCACTCCGGGACTAAAGAGCAGTACTTC,CASSAHSGTKEQYF
TRBV11-2,TRBD1,TRBJ2-7,-,TGTGCCAGCAGCTTATACAGGGGAACCTACGAGCAGTACTTC,CASSLYRGTYEQYF
TRBV2,TRBD2,TRBJ2-3,-,TGTGCCAGGACCGAGGGGAGGGGAGATACGCAGTATTTT,CARTEGRGDTQYF
TRBV7-9,-,TRBJ2-1,-,TGTGCCAGCAGCTTTCATCAGGTTGACAATGAGCAGTTCTTC,CASSFHQVDNEQFF
TRBV6-1,TRBD1,TRBJ1-1,-,TGTGCCAGCAGTCATCTACAGGGGAGTGAAGCTTTCTTT,CASSHLQGSEAFF
TRBV5-8,TRBD1,TRBJ1-1,-,TGTGCCAGCAGCTTCCGGGACAGGGGGCCGGTGGACACTGAAGCTTTCTTT,CASSFRDRGPVDTEAFF
TRBV28,-,TRBJ2-6,-,TGTGCCAGCAGTTTATGGGGGTTTGGGGCCAACGTCCTGACTTTC,CASSLWGFGANVLTF
TRBV28,-,TRBJ2-7,few,TGTGCCAGCAGTTTATATGGTTACGAGCAGTACTTC,CASSLYGYEQYF
TRBV19,TRBD2,TRBJ2-7,medium-sized,TGTGCCAGTAGTATAGAGCTAGCGGGGCCCTACGAGCAGTACTTC,CASSIELAGPYEQYF
TRBV5-1,TRBD2,TRBJ2-7,few,TGCGCCAGCAGCTTGGCACCGGGACTAGCGGTTCGAGCCGCGGACGAGCAGTACTTC,CASSLAPGLAVRAADEQYF
TRBV19,-,TRBJ2-7,-,TGTGCCAGTTCCATGACAGGTACCTACGAGCAGTACTTC,CASSMTGTYEQYF
TRBV28,-,TRBJ2-5,-,TGTGCCAGCAGTTCCGAACCCCAAGAGACCCAGTACTTC,CASSSEPQETQYF
TRBV14,TRBD2,TRBJ2-7,-,TGTGCCAGCAGCCGAGGGACTAGCGGGAGCCACGAGCAGTACTTC,CASSRGTSGSHEQYF
TRBV7-2,-,TRBJ2-7,-,TGTGCCAGCAGCTTAGTTTCATCCTACGAGCAGTACTTC,CASSLVSSYEQYF
TRBV15,-,TRBJ2-5,once,TGTGCCACCAGCAGAGAGTCCAAGGTCGGAGAGACCCAGTACTTC,CATSRESKVGETQYF
TRBV5-4,-,TRBJ2-2,few,TGTGCCAGCAGCTTCTGGAGCACCGGGGAGCTGTTTTTT,CASSFWSTGELFF
TRBV5-6,TRBD2,TRBJ2-3,once,TGTGCCAGCAGCTTGGGTGGGACTAGCGGGATGGGGCTCACGCAGTATTTT,CASSLGGTSGMGLTQYF
TRBV9,-,TRBJ1-2,-,TGTGCCAGCAGCCGCCAGGCGACGAGTGGCTATGGCTACACCTTC,CASSRQATSGYGYTF
TRBV27,-,TRBJ2-1,-,TGTGCCAGCAGGACAGGATCTCACAATGAGCAGTTCTTC,CASRTGSHNEQFF
TRBV9,TRBD1,TRBJ2-3,-,TGTGCCAGCAGCGTACTTCTGGGACAGGTGGGGGATACGCAGTATTTT,CASSVLLGQVGDTQYF
TRBV9,-,TRBJ1-6,-,TGTGCCAGCAGCGTTTACAGGGAAAGCTCACCCCTCCACTTT,CASSVYRESSPLHF
TRBV11-2,TRBD2,TRBJ2-1,few,TGTGCCAGCAGCTGGGGACTAGCGTCCTACAATGAGCAGTTCTTC,CASSWGLASYNEQFF
TRBV5-6,-,TRBJ2-1,few,TGTGCCAGCAGCCGGGTGGGGTACAATGAGCAGTTCTTC,CASSRVGYNEQFF
TRBV9,-,TRBJ1-1,-,TGTGCCAGCAGCGTAGTAAGGGACATGAACACTGAAGCTTTCTTT,CASSVVRDMNTEAFF
TRBV12-2,-,TRBJ1-4,many,TGTGCAAGTCGCTTAATGGAGAATGAAAAACTGTTTTTT,CASRLMENEKLFF
TRBV6-5,-,TRBJ2-3,-,TGTGCCAGCAGTCCCCGTAGGCCCACAGATACGCAGTATTTT,CASSPRRPTDTQYF
TRBV6-5,-,TRBJ2-2,-,TGTGCCAGCACGGACCCGAACACCGGGGAGCTGTTTTTT,CASTDPNTGELFF
TRBV5-4,-,TRBJ2-7,few,TGTGCCAGCAGCTTGGGGGGCCACGAGCAGTACTTC,CASSLGGHEQYF
TRBV6-5,-,TRBJ2-7,-,TGTGCCAGCAGTTACTACCGGACCGTCCACGAGCAGTACTTC,CASSYYRTVHEQYF
TRBV30,TRBD1,TRBJ1-2,-,TGTGCCTGGAAAGGAGGGGGCCAGGGCTACACCTTC,CAWKGGGQGYTF
TRBV25-1,-,TRBJ2-6,-,TGTGCCAGCAGCGACAAGAGGCTGCTCGGGGCCAACGTCCTGACTTTC,CASSDKRLLGANVLTF
TRBV6-5,-,TRBJ1-1,-,TGTGCCAGCAGTTACGCGCAGGGCTTGGTCACTGAAGCTTTCTTT,CASSYAQGLVTEAFF
TRBV27,-,TRBJ1-5,-,TGTGCCAGCGGATATGAGCATCAGCCCCAGCATTTT,CASGYEHQPQHF
TRBV27,-,TRBJ1-5,once,TGTGCCAGCAGTTTAGTGGGTCGAAATCAGCCCCAGCATTTT,CASSLVGRNQPQHF
TRBV6-5,-,TRBJ1-1,-,TGTGCCAGCAGTTACTCGGGACGGAACACTGAAGCTTTCTTT,CASSYSGRNTEAFF
TRBV5-1,-,TRBJ1-2,-,TGCGCCAGCAGCGAAGCATCCAACTATGGCTACACCTTC,CASSEASNYGYTF
TRBV21-1,-,TRBJ2-7,-,TGTGCCAGCAGCGCGACCCGTCCCATCCTACCTCCTATCTACGAGCAGTACTTC,CASSATRPILPPIYEQYF
TRBV14,-,TRBJ1-1,-,TGTGCCAGCAGCCAAGAGTACAGGGTGAACACTGAAGCTTTCTTT,CASSQEYRVNTEAFF
TRBV10-3,TRBD2,TRBJ2-3,-,TGTGCCATCAGTGGGACTAGCGGGAGGCCGGGGAGCACAGATACGCAGTATTTT,CAISGTSGRPGSTDTQYF
TRBV7-8,-,TRBJ2-7,-,TGTGCCAGCAGCCGTTGGGACCTCCCATACGAGCAGTACTTC,CASSRWDLPYEQYF
TRBV28,TRBD2,TRBJ2-7,-,TGTGCCAGCAGTTTTAGCGGGAGGGTGTACGAGCAGTACTTC,CASSFSGRVYEQYF
TRBV5-6,-,TRBJ1-1,-,TGTGCCAGCACCCTAAGGAAGTCTTTCGAAGCTTTCTTT,CASTLRKSFEAFF
TRBV15,-,TRBJ2-1,-,TGTGCCACCAGCAGGTATGGGACTCGCGGATCCTACAATGAGCAGTTCTTC,CATSRYGTRGSYNEQFF